This T cell receptor (beta chain) was sequenced during a study of T cell changes during pregnancy in multiple sclerosis. Repertoires were generated with immunoSEQ multiplex PCR, while TCRdb's copy carries only in-frame clones and drops some. The sample includes around 80,000 clones, 90% to 95% of them seen just once. With 3 bases clipped from V and 10 bases from J, the junction kept 9 bases outside the gene matches. Germline V lookup: CDR1 SGDLS, CDR2 YYNGEE. This CDR3 has 14 amino acids. The sequencing here drew on peripheral blood, taken before pregnancy. The chain is built from TRBV9 and TRBJ1-4, with 7 bases fitting TRBD1. This clonotype was sampled from a female donor with multiple sclerosis, enrolled in a pregnancy study. The CDR3: CASSARDSRSKLFF. The CDR3 DNA reads TGTGCCAGCAGCGCCCGGGACAGTCGGTCAAAACTGTTTTTT.